This TCR beta chain was captured by sequencing in a study of blood T cells in healthy people across ages. Study-wide points: Versus aged donors, long-lived donors had higher diversity and more naive CD4+ cells. Roughly linearly, TCR beta diversity per million T cells fell as age increased.

Alongside a J-beta primer mix, a sample-barcoded 5' primer served in a second PCR lasting about 7 to 12 cycles. The yield of each sample was at least 3 million CDR3-containing paired-end reads. TCRdb analysed the 5' RACE reads with MiXCR anew, one entry per CDR3 protein. Among more than 800,000 distinct CDR3 sequences listed, under 30% were seen once. As to this clonotype: What it binds is not known.

V lost 0 bases and J 6 bases, leaving 9 bases between the germline ends. The CDR3 extends over 14 amino acids. The germline V gene encodes CDR1 SGHKS and CDR2 YYEKEE (reference sequence). Sequences were obtained from blood. This clonotype originated in a woman of 80 years or more in good health. The genes are TRBV5-5 and TRBJ1-4; D possibly corresponds to TRBD1 (5 bases). The CDR3: CASSLAEGYEKLFF. CDR3 nucleotide sequence: TGTGCCAGCAGCTTGGCCGAGGGGTATGAAAAACTGTTTTTT.